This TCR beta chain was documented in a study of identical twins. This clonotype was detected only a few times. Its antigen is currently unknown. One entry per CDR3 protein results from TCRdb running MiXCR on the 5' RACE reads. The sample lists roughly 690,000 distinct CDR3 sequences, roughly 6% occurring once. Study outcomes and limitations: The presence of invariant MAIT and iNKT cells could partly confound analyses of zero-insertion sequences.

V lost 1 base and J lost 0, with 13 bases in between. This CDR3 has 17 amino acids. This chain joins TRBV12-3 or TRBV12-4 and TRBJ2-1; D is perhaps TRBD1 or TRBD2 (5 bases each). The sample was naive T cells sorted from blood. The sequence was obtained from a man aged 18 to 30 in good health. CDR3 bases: TGTGCCAGCAGTTTAGTGGTGGGACCAAGCTCCTACAATGAGCAGTTCTTC. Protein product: CASSLVVGPSSYNEQFF.